This TCR beta chain appears in the sequencing data of a study of blood T cell repertoires in COVID-19 (dated by TCRdb to about 2020). With regard to the full study: Samples from collaborators originated in the United States, Italy and Spain and spanned both the acute and convalescent phases of COVID-19. The material from the prospective study consisted of cDNA or gDNA derived from T cells, B-cell-depleted T cells, or PBMCs. Deeply sampled blood TCRbeta repertoires from subjects exposed to, actively infected with, or recovered from COVID-19 were included in the dataset. The repertoires were made available in a free public database intended to serve as a resource for research on the immune response to SARS-CoV-2. Samples were obtained from the ongoing ImmuneRACE study (first 160 participants) and from over 1,000 subjects provided by 6 global collaborators. Nearly every sample came with metadata listing a de-identified subject ID, COVID-19 status, age in years and sex. Where HLA class I and class II types were available, the types were taken from metadata supplied by the sample provider, not from assay-based typing.

Findings and caveats that apply to the study as a whole: The quantity of clinical and demographic metadata differed by source and by participant and was supplied without curation.

A second Seattle source provided samples from volunteer blood donors who had recovered from COVID-19. Whole blood was collected in K2EDTA tubes by collaborating institutions according to the institutions' own protocols. For TCRbeta analysis, collaborators shipped samples in one of three forms: frozen whole blood, isolated PBMCs, or DNA extracted from either of those sample types. Notes on this clone: No antigen is known for it. No base quality information exists; no much larger clone differs at one position.

From a lookup of the germline V gene, CDR1 and CDR2 are SGHTS and YDEGEE. Counted from cysteine to phenylalanine, this CDR3 has 15 amino acids. Just the 45-base CDR3 DNA is kept, in frame starting at base 1. V gives up 3 bases and J gives up 5 bases, and the segment between their germline ends measures 15 bases. The immunoSEQ Assay, a bias-controlled multiplex PCR, was used to amplify TCRbeta CDR3 regions from genomic DNA. Regarding the original processing steps: Nucleated cell counts per sample were estimated from amplification of reference gene primers within the assay. Sequence reads were collapsed and filtered to measure the absolute abundance of every unique TCRbeta CDR3 rearrangement. For each sample, productive Simpson clonality was calculated as the square root of Simpson's diversity index across productive rearrangements. The clones in this table, taken by TCRdb from immuneACCESS, are in-frame only. Not every clone is retained; where verified, under half of the shortfall comes from an unresolved V gene, and the cause of the rest is unknown. The V and J calls and clone size come from that table; D and trimming were worked out from the DNA. Here the sample has 110,000 or so clones; about 86% occur a single time. The top ten clones comprise 7.5% to 9% of the sample.

The specimen was peripheral blood. The sequence links TRBV5-8 to TRBJ1-5, with a tentative D gene TRBD1 over 6 matching bases. The sequence derives from a man between 65 and 80 years old who had recovered from COVID-19. The encoded CDR3 is CASSSGQWNHQPQHF. The nucleotide sequence reads TGTGCCAGCAGCTCGGGACAATGGAACCATCAGCCCCAGCATTTT.